Below, one TCR beta chain is given with its context. The data derive from a study of T cell changes during pregnancy in multiple sclerosis. Generated by immunoSEQ multiplex PCR, the TCRdb table keeps only in-frame clones and is missing some. This sample has around 80,000 clones; nearly 95% occur once, and the top ten carry about 0.94%. Trimming pared 6 bases from V and 6 bases from J, leaving 20 bases between. Germline CDR1 is KGHSH and CDR2 is LQKENI. The CDR3 extends over 15 amino acids. The TCR sequence derives from a female donor in good health, enrolled as a control in a pregnancy study. The chain uses TRBV18 and TRBJ1-2, with a weak D call TRBD1 (5 bases). The source material was peripheral blood, sampled in the second trimester of pregnancy. CDR3 residues: CASSVEALGGDGYTF. CDR3 nucleotide sequence: TGTGCCAGCTCGGTGGAGGCTCTCGGGGGGGATGGCTACACCTTC.